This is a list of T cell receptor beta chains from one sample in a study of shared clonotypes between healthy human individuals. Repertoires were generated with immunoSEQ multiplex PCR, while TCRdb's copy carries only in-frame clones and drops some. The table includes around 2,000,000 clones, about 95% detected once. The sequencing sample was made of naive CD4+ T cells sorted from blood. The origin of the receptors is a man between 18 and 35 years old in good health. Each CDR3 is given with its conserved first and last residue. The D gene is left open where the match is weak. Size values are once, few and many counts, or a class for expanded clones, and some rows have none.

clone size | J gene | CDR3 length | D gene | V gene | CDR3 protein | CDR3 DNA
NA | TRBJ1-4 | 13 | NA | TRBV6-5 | CASRRDIGEKLFF | TGTGCCAGCAGACGGGACATTGGTGAAAAACTGTTTTTT
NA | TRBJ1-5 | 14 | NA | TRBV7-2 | CASSLGGLNQPQHF | TGTGCCAGCAGCTTAGGGGGGCTAAATCAGCCCCAGCATTTT
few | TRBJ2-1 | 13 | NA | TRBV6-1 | CASVRARDNEQFF | TGTGCCAGCGTGAGGGCGCGCGACAATGAGCAGTTCTTC
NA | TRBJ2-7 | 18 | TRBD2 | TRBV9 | CASSAEQDFRTRMGEQYF | TGTGCCAGCAGCGCGGAACAGGACTTCCGGACTAGAATGGGCGAGCAGTACTTC
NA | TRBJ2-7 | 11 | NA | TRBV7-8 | CASRSLDEQYF | TGTGCCAGCAGATCTTTAGACGAGCAGTACTTC
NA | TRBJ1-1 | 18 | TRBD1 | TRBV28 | CASSSYTGTVHFNTEAFF | TGTGCCAGCAGTTCCTACACCGGGACAGTTCATTTTAACACTGAAGCTTTCTTT
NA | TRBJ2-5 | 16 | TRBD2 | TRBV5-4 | CASRPTSGGGQETQYF | TGTGCCAGCAGGCCTACTAGCGGGGGGGGTCAAGAGACCCAGTACTTC
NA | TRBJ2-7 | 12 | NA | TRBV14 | CASSQDFYEQYF | TGTGCCAGCAGCCAAGATTTCTACGAGCAGTACTTC
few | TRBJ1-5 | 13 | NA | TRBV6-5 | CASSYTRVQPQHF | TGTGCCAGCAGTTATACTCGCGTTCAGCCCCAGCATTTT
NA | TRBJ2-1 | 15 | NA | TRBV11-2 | CASSLSGHWMDEQFF | TGTGCCAGCAGCTTATCGGGACATTGGATGGATGAGCAGTTCTTC
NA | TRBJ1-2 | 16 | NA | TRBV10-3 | CAISESQRENNYGYTF | TGTGCCATCAGTGAGTCTCAGAGGGAGAATAACTATGGCTACACCTTC
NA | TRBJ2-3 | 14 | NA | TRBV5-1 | CASSPGVPSDTQYF | TGCGCCAGCAGCCCGGGAGTGCCCTCAGATACGCAGTATTTT
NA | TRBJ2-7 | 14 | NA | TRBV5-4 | CASSSGTEPYEQYF | TGTGCCAGCAGCTCCGGGACGGAACCCTACGAGCAGTACTTC
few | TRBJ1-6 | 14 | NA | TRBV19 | CASRRDQYNSPLHF | TGTGCCAGCCGCAGGGACCAATATAATTCACCCCTCCACTTT
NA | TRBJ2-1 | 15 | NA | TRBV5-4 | CASSLRASSYNEQFF | TGTGCCAGCAGCTTGCGCGCTAGCTCCTACAATGAGCAGTTCTTC
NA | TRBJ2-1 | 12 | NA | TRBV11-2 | CASSLLYNEQFF | TGTGCCAGCAGCCTGCTATACAATGAGCAGTTCTTC
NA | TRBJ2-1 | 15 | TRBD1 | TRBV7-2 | CASSLDGQGNNEQFF | TGTGCCAGCAGCTTAGACGGACAGGGGAACAATGAGCAGTTCTTC
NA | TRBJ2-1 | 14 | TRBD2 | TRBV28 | CASQTSGRYNEQFF | TGTGCCAGTCAGACTAGCGGGAGATACAATGAGCAGTTCTTC
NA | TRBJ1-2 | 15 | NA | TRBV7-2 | CASSRAWLSVYGYTF | TGTGCCAGCAGCCGGGCATGGTTGAGTGTCTATGGCTACACCTTC
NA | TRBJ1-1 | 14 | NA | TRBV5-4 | CASSLESRHTEAFF | TGTGCCAGCAGCCTGGAGAGCCGGCACACTGAAGCTTTCTTT
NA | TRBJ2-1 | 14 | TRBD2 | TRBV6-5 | CASSYRTSGGGQFF | TGTGCCAGCAGTTACAGGACTAGCGGGGGAGGGCAGTTCTTC
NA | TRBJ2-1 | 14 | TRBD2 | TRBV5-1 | CASSSSGSYNEQFF | TGCGCCAGCAGTTCTAGCGGGTCCTACAATGAGCAGTTCTTC
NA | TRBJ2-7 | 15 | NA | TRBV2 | CASSTGTSSVYWQYF | TGTGCCAGCAGCACGGGGACTTCATCCGTTTATTGGCAGTACTTC
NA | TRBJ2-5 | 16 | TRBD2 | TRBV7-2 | CASSSWARGGGETQYF | TGTGCCAGCAGCTCCTGGGCGCGGGGGGGAGGAGAGACCCAGTACTTC
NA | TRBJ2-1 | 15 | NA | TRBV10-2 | CASIMGDLAYNEQFF | TGCGCCAGCATCATGGGGGACCTGGCCTACAATGAGCAGTTCTTC
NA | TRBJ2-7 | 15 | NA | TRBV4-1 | CASSQEGGTDYEQYF | TGCGCCAGCAGCCAAGAGGGAGGGACAGATTACGAGCAGTACTTC
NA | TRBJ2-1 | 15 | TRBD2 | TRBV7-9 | CASIMTLREANEQFF | TGTGCCAGCATCATGACTCTCCGGGAGGCCAATGAGCAGTTCTTC
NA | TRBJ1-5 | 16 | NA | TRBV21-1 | CASSPRHRVSNQPQHF | TGTGCCAGCAGCCCAAGGCACAGGGTGAGCAATCAGCCCCAGCATTTT
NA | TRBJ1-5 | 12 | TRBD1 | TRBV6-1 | CATTTGGQPQHF | TGTGCCACAACGACAGGGGGTCAGCCCCAGCATTTT
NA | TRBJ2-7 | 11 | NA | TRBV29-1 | CSVAQDYEQYF | TGCAGCGTCGCACAGGACTACGAGCAGTACTTC
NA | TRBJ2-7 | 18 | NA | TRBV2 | CASTRGGPGPPTYYEQCF | TGTGCCAGCACCCGGGGTGGGCCCGGCCCCCCTACTTACTACGAGCAGTGCTTC
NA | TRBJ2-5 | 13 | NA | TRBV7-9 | CASSLLVSETQYF | TGTGCCAGCAGCTTATTGGTGTCAGAGACCCAGTACTTC
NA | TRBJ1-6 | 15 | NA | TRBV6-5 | CASSKSGVADSPLHF | TGTGCCAGCAGTAAATCAGGGGTGGCTGATTCACCCCTCCACTTT
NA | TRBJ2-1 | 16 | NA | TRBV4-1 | CASSLRFRERGDEQFF | TGCGCCAGCAGCCTCCGATTTCGGGAGCGAGGCGATGAGCAGTTCTTC
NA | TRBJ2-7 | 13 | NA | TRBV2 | CASSSQSESGQYF | TGTGCCAGCAGTTCCCAAAGTGAGAGCGGGCAGTACTTC
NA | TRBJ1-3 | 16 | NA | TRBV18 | CASSPPGPRSGNTIYF | TGTGCCAGCTCACCCCCGGGACCGCGCTCTGGAAACACCATATATTTT
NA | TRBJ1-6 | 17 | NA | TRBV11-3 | CASSYDPQGYYNSPLHF | TGTGCCAGCAGCTACGACCCACAGGGCTACTATAATTCACCCCTCCACTTT
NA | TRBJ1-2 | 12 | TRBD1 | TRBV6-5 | CASSDRVEGYTF | TGTGCCAGCAGTGACAGGGTTGAGGGCTACACCTTC
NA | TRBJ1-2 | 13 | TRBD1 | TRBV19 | CASSQGGSPLYTF | TGTGCCAGTAGTCAGGGGGGCAGCCCTCTCTACACCTTC
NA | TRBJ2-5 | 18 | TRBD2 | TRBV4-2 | CASSQAASGSRLRETQYF | TGTGCCAGCAGCCAAGCGGCTAGCGGGAGCCGGCTCAGAGAGACCCAGTACTTC
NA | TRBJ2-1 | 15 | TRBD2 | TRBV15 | CATSRTSGEYNEQFF | TGTGCCACCAGCAGGACTAGCGGGGAATACAATGAGCAGTTCTTC
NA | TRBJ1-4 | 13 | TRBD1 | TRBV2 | CATTGDGREKLFF | TGTGCCACCACAGGGGATGGAAGGGAAAAACTGTTTTTT
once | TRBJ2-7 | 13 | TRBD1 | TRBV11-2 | CASRGQTYYEQYF | TGTGCCAGCAGGGGACAGACCTACTACGAGCAGTACTTC
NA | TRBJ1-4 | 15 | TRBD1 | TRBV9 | CASSEEGALNEKLFF | TGTGCCAGCAGCGAGGAGGGGGCCTTAAATGAAAAACTGTTTTTT
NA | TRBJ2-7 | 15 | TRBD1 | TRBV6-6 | CASSTTGDSSYEQYF | TGTGCCAGCAGTACGACAGGGGACAGCTCCTACGAGCAGTACTTC
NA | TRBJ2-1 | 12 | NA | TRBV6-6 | CASSQIVGEQFF | TGTGCCAGCAGCCAAATTGTCGGTGAGCAGTTCTTC
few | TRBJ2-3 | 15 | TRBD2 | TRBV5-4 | CASSLLAGAEDTQYF | TGTGCCAGCAGCTTGCTAGCGGGAGCCGAAGATACGCAGTATTTT
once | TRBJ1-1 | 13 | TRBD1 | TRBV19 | CASFRTGKLEAFF | TGTGCCAGTTTCCGGACAGGCAAACTTGAAGCTTTCTTT
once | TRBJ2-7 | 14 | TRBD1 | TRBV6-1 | CASRGQGSSYEQYF | TGTGCCAGCAGAGGACAGGGAAGCTCCTACGAGCAGTACTTC
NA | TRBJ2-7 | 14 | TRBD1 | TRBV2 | CASRASGQIYEQYF | TGTGCCAGCAGGGCTTCGGGACAGATCTACGAGCAGTACTTC
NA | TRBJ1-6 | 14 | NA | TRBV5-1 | CASSPSGVNSPLHF | TGCGCCAGCAGCCCTTCAGGGGTCAATTCACCCCTCCACTTT
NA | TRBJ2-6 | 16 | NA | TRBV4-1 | CASSQDWASGANVLTF | TGCGCCAGCAGCCAAGATTGGGCCTCTGGGGCCAACGTCCTGACTTTC
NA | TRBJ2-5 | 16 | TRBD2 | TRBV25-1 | CASRSGGADFRETQYF | TGTGCCAGCAGGAGCGGGGGGGCCGATTTCAGAGAGACCCAGTACTTC
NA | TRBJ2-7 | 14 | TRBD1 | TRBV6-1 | CASSARGGWYEQYF | TGTGCCAGCAGTGCGAGAGGGGGCTGGTACGAGCAGTACTTC